Reported below is one T cell receptor (beta chain). The data belong to a study of cytomegalovirus exposure and HLA in healthy donors. The PCR used 60 Vbeta and 13 Jbeta primers. The repertoire was sequenced with immunoSEQ multiplex PCR; TCRdb's copy has only in-frame clones and lacks some. The repertoire includes some 140,000 clones, 75% to 90% of them detected once, and less than 2% sits in the top ten. Each donor was nominally healthy when sampled (though unrecorded immune exposures were likely). The sample was PBMCs. The TCR comes from a man between 40 and 49 years old in good health and CMV-seronegative.

The CDR3 sequence is CASGRDSLNEQFF. The CDR3 DNA is TGTGCCAGCGGACGGGACTCCCTGAATGAGCAGTTCTTC. V usage is TRBV13 and J usage is TRBJ2-1; TRBD2 might be the D (6 bases). The V and J ends lost 8 bases and 7 bases respectively, with 15 bases between them. CDR3 length equals 13 residues. The germline V gene encodes CDR1 PRHDT and CDR2 FYEKMQ (reference sequence).